The clone carrying this T cell receptor (beta chain) has a handful of counts. Its antigen remains unidentified. The record originates from a study of cytomegalovirus exposure and HLA in healthy donors. Deletions cut 2 bases from V and 4 bases from J, with 12 bases between. Germline V gene data show CDR1 as MNHEY and CDR2 as SMNVEV (reference sequence). The CDR3 consists of 15 residues. Despite likely unrecorded immune exposures, the donors were nominally healthy at the time of sampling. Study-level results: Later findings reportedly placed an Asian-associated ancestry cluster below the approximately 670-donor mean for N-insertions. A previous analysis found most TCR beta V segments productive roughly 87% or roughly 30% of the time. Later on, analysis showed that most CMV-associated TCR beta chains appeared to be HLA-restricted.

With 60 Vbeta and 13 Jbeta primers, the PCR was carried out. TCRdb keeps only in-frame clones here, not all; method: immunoSEQ multiplex PCR. The sample has some 200,000 clones; less than 85% are singletons. The sequencing sample was made of PBMCs. The chain employs TRBV27 and TRBJ1-5; no definite D call. The origin of this receptor is a young man in good health and CMV-seronegative. CDR3 in DNA: TGTGCCAGCAGTTTACGTCAGGCCCCAAATCAGCCCCAGCATTTT. Protein: CASSLRQAPNQPQHF.